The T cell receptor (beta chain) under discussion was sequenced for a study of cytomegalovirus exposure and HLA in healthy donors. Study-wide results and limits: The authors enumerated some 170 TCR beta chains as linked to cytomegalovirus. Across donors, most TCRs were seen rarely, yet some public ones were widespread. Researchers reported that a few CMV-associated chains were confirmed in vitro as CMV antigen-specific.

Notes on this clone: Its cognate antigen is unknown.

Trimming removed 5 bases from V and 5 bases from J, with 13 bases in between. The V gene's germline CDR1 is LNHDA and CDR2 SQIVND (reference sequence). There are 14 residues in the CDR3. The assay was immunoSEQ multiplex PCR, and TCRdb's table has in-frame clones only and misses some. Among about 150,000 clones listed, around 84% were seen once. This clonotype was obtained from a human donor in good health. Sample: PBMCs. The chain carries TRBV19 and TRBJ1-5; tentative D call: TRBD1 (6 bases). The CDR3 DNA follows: TGTGCCAGTAGTTCCGGGACACTTCATCAGCCCCAGCATTTT. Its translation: CASSSGTLHQPQHF.